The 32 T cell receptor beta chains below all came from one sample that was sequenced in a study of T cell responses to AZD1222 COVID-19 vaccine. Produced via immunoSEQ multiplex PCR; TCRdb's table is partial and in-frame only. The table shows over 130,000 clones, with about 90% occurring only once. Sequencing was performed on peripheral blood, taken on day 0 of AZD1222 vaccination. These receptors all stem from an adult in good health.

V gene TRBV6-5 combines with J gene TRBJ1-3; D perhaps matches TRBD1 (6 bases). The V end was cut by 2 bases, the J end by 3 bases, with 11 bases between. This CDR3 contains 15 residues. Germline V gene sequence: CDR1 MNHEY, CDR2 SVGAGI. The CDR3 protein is CASSYGGAFGNTIYF. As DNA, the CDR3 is TGTGCCAGCAGTTACGGGGGGGCGTTTGGAAACACCATATATTTT.

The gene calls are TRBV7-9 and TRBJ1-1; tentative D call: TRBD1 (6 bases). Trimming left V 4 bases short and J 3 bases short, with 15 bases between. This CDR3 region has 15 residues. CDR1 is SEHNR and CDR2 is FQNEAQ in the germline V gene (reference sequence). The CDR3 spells CASSSLTAGDTEAFF. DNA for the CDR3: TGTGCCAGCAGCTCCCTTACCGCAGGGGACACTGAAGCTTTCTTT.

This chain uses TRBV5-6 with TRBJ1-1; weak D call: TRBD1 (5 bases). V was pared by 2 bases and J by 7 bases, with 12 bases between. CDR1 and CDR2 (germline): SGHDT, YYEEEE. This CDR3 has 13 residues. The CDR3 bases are TGTGCCAGCAGCTTTCGGGGGATGTATGAAGCTTTCTTT. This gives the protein CASSFRGMYEAFF.

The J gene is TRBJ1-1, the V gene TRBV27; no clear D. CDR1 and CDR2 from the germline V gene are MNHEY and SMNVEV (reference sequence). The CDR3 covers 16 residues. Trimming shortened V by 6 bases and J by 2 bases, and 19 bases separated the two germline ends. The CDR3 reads CASSSQAGGLNTEAFF. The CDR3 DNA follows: TGTGCCAGCAGCTCTCAGGCGGGTGGTTTAAACACTGAAGCTTTCTTT.

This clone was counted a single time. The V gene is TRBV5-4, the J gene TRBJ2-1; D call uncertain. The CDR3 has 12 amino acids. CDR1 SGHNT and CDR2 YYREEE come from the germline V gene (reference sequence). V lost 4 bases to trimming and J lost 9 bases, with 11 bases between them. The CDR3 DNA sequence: TGTGCCAGCAGCCCCGGCCCCCGTGAGCAGTTCTTC. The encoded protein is CASSPGPREQFF.

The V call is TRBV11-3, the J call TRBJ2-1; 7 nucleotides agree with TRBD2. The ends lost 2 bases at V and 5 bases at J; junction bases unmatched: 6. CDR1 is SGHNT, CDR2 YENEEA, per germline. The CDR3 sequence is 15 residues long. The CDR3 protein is CASSLSGTDNNEQFF. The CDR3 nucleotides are TGTGCCAGCAGCTTAAGCGGGACCGACAACAATGAGCAGTTCTTC.

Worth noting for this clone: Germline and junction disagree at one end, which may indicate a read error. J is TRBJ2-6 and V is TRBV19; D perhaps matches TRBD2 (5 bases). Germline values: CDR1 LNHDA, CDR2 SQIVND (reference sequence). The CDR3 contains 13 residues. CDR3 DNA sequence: TGCGGGGTAAGCCCGCGGGGGGCCAACGTCCTGACTTTC. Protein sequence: CGVSPRGANVLTF.

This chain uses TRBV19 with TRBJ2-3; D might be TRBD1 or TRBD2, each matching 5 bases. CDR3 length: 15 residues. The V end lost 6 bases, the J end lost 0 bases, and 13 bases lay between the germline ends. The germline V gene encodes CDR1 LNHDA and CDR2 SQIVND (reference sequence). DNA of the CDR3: TGTGCCAGTAGGGGACGTCCGATGAGCACAGATACGCAGTATTTT. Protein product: CASRGRPMSTDTQYF.

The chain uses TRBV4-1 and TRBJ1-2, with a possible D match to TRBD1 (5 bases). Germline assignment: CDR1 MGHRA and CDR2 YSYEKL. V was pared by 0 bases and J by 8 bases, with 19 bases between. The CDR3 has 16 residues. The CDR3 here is CASSQDLDTYTRGYTF. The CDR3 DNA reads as TGCGCCAGCAGCCAAGATTTGGACACCTATACGCGCGGCTACACCTTC.

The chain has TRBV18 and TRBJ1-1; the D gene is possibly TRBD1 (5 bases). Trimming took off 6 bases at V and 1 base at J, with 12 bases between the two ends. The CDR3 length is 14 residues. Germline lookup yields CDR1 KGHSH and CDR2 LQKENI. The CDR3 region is CASSSRQSNTEAFF. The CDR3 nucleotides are TGTGCCAGCTCGAGCCGACAGTCGAACACTGAAGCTTTCTTT.

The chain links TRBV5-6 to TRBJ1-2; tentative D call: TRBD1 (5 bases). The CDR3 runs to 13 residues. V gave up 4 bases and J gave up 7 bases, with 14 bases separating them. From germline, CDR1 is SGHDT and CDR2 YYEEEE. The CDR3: CASSPEGVSGYTF. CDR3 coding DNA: TGTGCCAGCAGCCCAGAAGGGGTTAGTGGCTACACCTTC.

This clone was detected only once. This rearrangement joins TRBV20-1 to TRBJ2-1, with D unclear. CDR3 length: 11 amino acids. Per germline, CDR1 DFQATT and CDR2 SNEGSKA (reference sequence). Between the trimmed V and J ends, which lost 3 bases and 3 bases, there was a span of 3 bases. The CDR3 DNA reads TGCAGTGCTAGCCGCTACAATGAGCAGTTCTTC. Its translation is CSASRYNEQFF.

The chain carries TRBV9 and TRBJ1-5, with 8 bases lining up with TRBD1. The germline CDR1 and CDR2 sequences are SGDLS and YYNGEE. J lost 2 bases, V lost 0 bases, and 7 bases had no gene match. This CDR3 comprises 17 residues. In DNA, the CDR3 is TGTGCCAGCAGCGTAGGTGATTCACAGGGGGGCAATCAGCCCCAGCATTTT. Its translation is CASSVGDSQGGNQPQHF.

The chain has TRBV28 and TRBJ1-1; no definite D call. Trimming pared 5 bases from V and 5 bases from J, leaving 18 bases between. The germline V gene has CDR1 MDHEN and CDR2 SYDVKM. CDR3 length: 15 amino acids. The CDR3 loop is CASSPDIRVRTEAFF. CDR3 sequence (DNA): TGTGCCAGCAGTCCCGACATAAGGGTGAGGACTGAAGCTTTCTTT.

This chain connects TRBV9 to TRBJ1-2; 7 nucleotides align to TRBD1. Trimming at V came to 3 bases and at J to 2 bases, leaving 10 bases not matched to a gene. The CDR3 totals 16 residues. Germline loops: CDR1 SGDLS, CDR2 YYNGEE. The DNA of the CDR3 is TGTGCCAGCAGCGGAAGTACAGGGGTGCGCAACTATGGCTACACCTTC. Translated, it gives CASSGSTGVRNYGYTF.

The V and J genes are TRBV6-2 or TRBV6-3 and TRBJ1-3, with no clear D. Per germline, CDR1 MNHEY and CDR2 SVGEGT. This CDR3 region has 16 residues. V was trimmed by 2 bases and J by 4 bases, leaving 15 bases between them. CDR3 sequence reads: CASSYIRLDLGNTIYF. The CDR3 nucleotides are TGTGCCAGCAGTTACATCCGTTTGGACTTAGGAAACACCATATATTTT.

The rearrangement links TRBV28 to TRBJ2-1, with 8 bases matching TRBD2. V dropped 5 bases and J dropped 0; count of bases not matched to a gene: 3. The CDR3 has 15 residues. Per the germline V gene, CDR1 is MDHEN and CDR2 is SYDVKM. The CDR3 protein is CASSLSGTSYNEQFF. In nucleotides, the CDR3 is TGTGCCAGCAGTCTTAGCGGGACCTCCTACAATGAGCAGTTCTTC. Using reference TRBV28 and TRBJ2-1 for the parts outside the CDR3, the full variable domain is DVKVTQSSRYLVKRTGEKVFLECVQDMDHENMFWYRQDPGLGLRLIYFSYDVKMKEKGDIPEGYSVSREKKERFSLILESASTNQTSMYLCASSLSGTSYNEQFFGPGTRLTVL.

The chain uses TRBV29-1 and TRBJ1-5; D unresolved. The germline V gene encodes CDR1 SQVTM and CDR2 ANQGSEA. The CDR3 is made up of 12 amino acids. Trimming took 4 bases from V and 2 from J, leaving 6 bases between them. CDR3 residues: CSVGDGNQPQHF. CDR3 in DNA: TGCAGCGTTGGTGATGGCAATCAGCCCCAGCATTTT. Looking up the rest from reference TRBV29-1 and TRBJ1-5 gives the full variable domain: SAVISQKPSRDICQRGTSLTIQCQVDSQVTMMFWYRQQPGQSLTLIATANQGSEATYESGFVIDKFPISRPNLTFSTLTVSNMSPEDSSIYLCSVGDGNQPQHFGDGTRLSIL.

CDR3 residues: CASSPNLPGSNQPQHF. In DNA, the CDR3 is TGTGCCAGCTCACCGAACCTACCGGGAAGCAATCAGCCCCAGCATTTT. The chain joins TRBV18 to TRBJ1-5; D gene ambiguous. This CDR3 is built from 16 residues. V lost 3 bases, J lost 1 base, and 13 bases lay in between. Germline-derived CDR1 and CDR2 are KGHSH and LQKENI.

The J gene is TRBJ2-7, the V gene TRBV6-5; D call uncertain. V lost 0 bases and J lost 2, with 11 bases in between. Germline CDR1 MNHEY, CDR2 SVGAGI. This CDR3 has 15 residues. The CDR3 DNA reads TGTGCCAGCAGTTACTCGCGTCCCGAAACCTACGAGCAGTACTTC. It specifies CASSYSRPETYEQYF.

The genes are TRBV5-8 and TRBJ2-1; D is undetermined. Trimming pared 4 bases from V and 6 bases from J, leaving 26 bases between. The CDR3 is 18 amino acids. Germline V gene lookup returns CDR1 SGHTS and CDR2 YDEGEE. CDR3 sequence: CASSPVWARRVSRNEQFF. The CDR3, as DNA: TGTGCCAGCAGCCCGGTATGGGCCCGCCGTGTCTCCCGCAATGAGCAGTTCTTC.

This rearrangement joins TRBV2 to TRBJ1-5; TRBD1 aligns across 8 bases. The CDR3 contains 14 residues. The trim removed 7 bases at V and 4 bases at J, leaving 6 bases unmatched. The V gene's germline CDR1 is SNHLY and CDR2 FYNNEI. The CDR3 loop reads CASIFNRGNQPQHF. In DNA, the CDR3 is TGTGCCAGCATTTTTAACAGGGGGAATCAGCCCCAGCATTTT.

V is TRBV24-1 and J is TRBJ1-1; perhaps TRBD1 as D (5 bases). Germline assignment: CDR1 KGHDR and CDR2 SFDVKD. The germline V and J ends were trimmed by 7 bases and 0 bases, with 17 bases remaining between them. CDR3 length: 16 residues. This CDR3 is CATRPFTGAMNTEAFF. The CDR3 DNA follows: TGTGCCACCAGACCTTTTACCGGGGCAATGAACACTGAAGCTTTCTTT.

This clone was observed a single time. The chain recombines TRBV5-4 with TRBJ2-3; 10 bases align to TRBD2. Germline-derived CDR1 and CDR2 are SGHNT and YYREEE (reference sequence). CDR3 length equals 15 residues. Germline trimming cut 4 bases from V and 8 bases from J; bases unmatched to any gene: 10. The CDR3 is CASSPAASGSVTQYF. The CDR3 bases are TGTGCCAGCAGCCCGGCGGCTAGCGGGAGTGTTACGCAGTATTTT.

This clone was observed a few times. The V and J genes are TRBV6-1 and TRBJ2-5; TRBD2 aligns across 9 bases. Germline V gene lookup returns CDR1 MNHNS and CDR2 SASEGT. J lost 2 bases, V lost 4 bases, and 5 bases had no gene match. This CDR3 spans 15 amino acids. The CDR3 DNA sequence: TGTGCCAGCAGTGTAGCTAGCGGGACGCAAGAGACCCAGTACTTC. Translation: CASSVASGTQETQYF.

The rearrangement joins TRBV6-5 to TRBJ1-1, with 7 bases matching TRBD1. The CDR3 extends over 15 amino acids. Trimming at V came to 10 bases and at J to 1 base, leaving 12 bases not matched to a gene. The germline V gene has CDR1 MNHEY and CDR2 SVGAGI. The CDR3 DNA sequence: TGTGCCACCACTGGGGGACAGAACGGGAACACTGAAGCTTTCTTT. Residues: CATTGGQNGNTEAFF.

CDR3 sequence reads: CASSPPIFYGYTF. The CDR3 region has the DNA TGTGCCAGCTCACCACCTATCTTCTATGGCTACACCTTC. The gene calls are TRBV18 and TRBJ1-2, with unresolved D. Germline lookup yields CDR1 KGHSH and CDR2 LQKENI. V was shortened by 0 bases and J by 4 bases, with 6 bases between the two germline ends. This CDR3 has 13 amino acids.

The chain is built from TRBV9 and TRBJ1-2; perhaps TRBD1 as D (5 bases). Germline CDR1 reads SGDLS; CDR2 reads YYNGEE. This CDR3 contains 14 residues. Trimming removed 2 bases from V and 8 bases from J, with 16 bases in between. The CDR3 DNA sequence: TGTGCCAGCAGCGTCGGGACTTCGGGCCGAGGCTACACCTTC. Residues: CASSVGTSGRGYTF.

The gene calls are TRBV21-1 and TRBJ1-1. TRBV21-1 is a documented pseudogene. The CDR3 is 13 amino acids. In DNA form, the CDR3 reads TGTGCCAGCAGCCCGGACGTGAACACTGAAGCTTTCTTT. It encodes CASSPDVNTEAFF.

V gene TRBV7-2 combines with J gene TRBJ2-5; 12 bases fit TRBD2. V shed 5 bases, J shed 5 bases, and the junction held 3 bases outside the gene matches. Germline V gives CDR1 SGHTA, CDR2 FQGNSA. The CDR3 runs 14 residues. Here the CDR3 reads CASSLGTSGETQYF. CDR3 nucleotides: TGTGCCAGCAGCCTTGGGACTAGCGGGGAGACCCAGTACTTC.

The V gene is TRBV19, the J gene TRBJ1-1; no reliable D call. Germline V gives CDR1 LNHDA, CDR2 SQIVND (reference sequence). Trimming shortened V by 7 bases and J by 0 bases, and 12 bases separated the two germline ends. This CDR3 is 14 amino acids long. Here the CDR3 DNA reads TGTGCCAGTACCCCCGTGGGGATGAACACTGAAGCTTTCTTT. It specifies CASTPVGMNTEAFF.

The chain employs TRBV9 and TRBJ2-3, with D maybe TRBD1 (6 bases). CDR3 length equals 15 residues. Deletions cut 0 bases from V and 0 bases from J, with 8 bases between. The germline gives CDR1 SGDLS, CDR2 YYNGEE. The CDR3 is CASSVGTGSTDTQYF. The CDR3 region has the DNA TGTGCCAGCAGCGTAGGAACAGGGAGCACAGATACGCAGTATTTT.